This record concerns one TCR beta chain sequence. This CDR3 region has 15 residues. Germline assignment: CDR1 SEHNR and CDR2 FQNEAQ (reference sequence). The ends were cut back, 5 bases at V and 3 bases at J, with 17 bases in the middle. TCRdb keeps only in-frame clones here, not all; method: immunoSEQ multiplex PCR. Among some 79,000 clones listed, about 91% were seen once. This sample was included in a study of technical replicates of blood from a few donors. Material: T cells isolated from PBMCs. The receptor's source is a human donor in good health. Some clones in this sample may be carry-over from other donors' samples. The chain has TRBV7-9 and TRBJ2-7; weak D call: TRBD1 (6 bases). The CDR3 DNA sequence: TGTGCCAGCAGCGGGGATATGATCAGGGGCTACGAGCAGTACTTC. Amino acids: CASSGDMIRGYEQYF.